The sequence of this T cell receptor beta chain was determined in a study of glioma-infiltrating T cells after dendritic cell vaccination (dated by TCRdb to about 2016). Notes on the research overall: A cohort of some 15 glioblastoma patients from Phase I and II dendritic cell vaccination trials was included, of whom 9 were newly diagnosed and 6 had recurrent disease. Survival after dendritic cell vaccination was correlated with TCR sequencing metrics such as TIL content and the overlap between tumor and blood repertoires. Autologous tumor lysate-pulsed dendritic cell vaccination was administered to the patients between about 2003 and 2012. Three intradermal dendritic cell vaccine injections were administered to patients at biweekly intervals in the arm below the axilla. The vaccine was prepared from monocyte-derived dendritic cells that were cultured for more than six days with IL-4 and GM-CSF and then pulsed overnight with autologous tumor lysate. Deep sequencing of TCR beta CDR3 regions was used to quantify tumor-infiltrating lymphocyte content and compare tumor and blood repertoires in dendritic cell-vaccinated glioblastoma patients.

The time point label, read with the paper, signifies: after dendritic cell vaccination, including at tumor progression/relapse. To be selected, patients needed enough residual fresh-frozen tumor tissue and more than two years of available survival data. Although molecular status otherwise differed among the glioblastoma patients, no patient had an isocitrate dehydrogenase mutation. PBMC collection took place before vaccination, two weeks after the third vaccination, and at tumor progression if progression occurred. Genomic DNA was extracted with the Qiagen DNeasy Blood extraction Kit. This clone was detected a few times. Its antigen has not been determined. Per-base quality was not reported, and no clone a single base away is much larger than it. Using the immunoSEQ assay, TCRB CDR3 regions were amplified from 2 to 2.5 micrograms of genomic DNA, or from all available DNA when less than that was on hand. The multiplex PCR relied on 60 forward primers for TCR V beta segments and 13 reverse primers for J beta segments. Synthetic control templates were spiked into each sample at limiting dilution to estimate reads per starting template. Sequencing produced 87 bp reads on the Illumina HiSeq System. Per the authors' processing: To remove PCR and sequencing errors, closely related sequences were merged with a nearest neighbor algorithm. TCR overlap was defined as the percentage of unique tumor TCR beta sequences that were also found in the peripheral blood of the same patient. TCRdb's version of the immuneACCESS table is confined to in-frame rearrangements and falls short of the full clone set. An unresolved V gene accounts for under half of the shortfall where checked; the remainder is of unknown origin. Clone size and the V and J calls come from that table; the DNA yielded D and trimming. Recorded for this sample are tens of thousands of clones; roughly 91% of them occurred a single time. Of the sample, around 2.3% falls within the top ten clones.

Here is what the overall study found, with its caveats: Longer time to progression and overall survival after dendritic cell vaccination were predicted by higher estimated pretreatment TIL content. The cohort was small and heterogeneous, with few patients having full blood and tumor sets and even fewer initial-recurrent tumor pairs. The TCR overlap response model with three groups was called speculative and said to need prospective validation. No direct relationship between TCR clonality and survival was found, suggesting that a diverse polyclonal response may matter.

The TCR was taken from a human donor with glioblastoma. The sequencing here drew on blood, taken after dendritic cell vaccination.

The CDR3 protein: CAHPRDYTTDTQYF. The nucleotide sequence reads as follows: TGTGCCCACCCCCGGGACTACACCACAGATACGCAGTATTTT. The chain is assembled from TRBV10-3 and TRBJ2-3; 7 bases in the junction line up with TRBD2. Germline trimming: 11 bases from V, 2 bases from J; junction bases outside gene matches: 10. For CDR1 and CDR2, the germline V gene lists ENHRY and SYGVKD. The CDR3 sequence holds 14 residues, the cysteine and phenylalanine included. Only CDR3 DNA remains: 42 bases, in frame from the first base.